These 28 T cell receptor beta chains share one sample of origin, sequenced in a study of CD8+ T cells in alopecia areata. Treatment here: oral pan-JAK inhibitor, 5-10 mg twice daily. Sequencing relied on a cDNA template that was reverse transcribed from extracted RNA. Here immunoSEQ multiplex PCR was the method, and the copy in TCRdb shows in-frame clones only, minus some. The sample shows about 250,000 clones, 60% of them seen only once. This specimen was CD4+ T cells sorted from blood, taken around week 54, from a patient treated with tofacitinib. These receptors all stem from a human donor with alopecia areata.

V gene TRBV5-6 combines with J gene TRBJ2-1; D is uncertain. The V gene's germline CDR1 is SGHDT and CDR2 YYEEEE. The CDR3 loop spans 11 amino acids. Trimming took 3 bases from V and 10 from J, leaving 8 bases between them. The CDR3: CASSSYGEQFF. CDR3 sequence (DNA): TGTGCCAGCAGCTCATATGGGGAGCAGTTCTTC.

The chain joins TRBV11-2 to TRBJ2-1; D is undetermined. The germline V and J ends were trimmed by 7 bases and 2 bases, with 6 bases remaining between them. The CDR3 runs 12 residues. Germline CDR1 reads SGHAT; CDR2 reads FQNNGV. CDR3 residues: CASTSAYNEQFF. Here the CDR3 DNA reads TGTGCCAGCACTAGTGCCTACAATGAGCAGTTCTTC.

A few counts support this clone. The DNA of the CDR3 is TGTGCCAGCAGTGACCCAACAGGGGCGGGGATGGAGACCCAGTACTTC. Residues: CASSDPTGAGMETQYF. The V gene is TRBV25-1, the J gene TRBJ2-5, with D tentatively TRBD1 (7 bases). Looked up from germline, CDR1 is MGHDK and CDR2 is SYGVNS. V gave up 3 bases and J gave up 5 bases, with 19 bases separating them. The CDR3 has 16 residues.

This chain joins TRBV30 and TRBJ2-5, with D tentatively TRBD1 or TRBD2 (6 bases each). With 1 base removed from V and 4 bases from J, the gap between germline ends came to 13 bases. Germline-derived CDR1 and CDR2 are GTSNPN and SVGIG (reference sequence). This CDR3 contains 14 residues. The CDR3 nucleotides are TGTGCCTGGAGTGGAGGGGGGTCCCGAGAGACCCAGTACTTC. This codes for CAWSGGGSRETQYF. Supplemented by reference TRBV30 and TRBJ2-5, the full variable domain reads SQTIHQWPATLVQPVGSPLSLECTVEGTSNPNLYWYRQAAGRGLQLLFYSVGIGQISSEVPQNLSASRPQDRQFILSSKKLLLSDSGFYLCAWSGGGSRETQYFGPGTRLLVL.

This clone was seen more than once but under ten times. The rearrangement uses TRBV4-1 and TRBJ1-2; tentatively, D is TRBD1 (6 bases). CDR3 length: 15 amino acids. V gave up 0 bases and J gave up 4 bases, with 12 bases separating them. Germline V gives CDR1 MGHRA, CDR2 YSYEKL. The CDR3 sequence is CASSQEGAGSYGYTF. The CDR3 DNA sequence: TGCGCCAGCAGCCAAGAGGGGGCAGGGAGCTATGGCTACACCTTC.

To note about this clone: The same CDR3 is also encoded by other DNA sequences in this sample. The gene calls are TRBV9 and TRBJ2-2; D uncertain. Germline V CDR1 and CDR2: SGDLS, YYNGEE. V shed 2 bases and J shed 5 bases, with 4 bases lying between them. This CDR3 is built from 12 residues. CDR3 loop: CASSVSTGELFF. The CDR3 DNA follows: TGTGCCAGCAGCGTCTCGACCGGGGAGCTGTTTTTT.

This clone has more than one count but fewer than ten. The gene calls are TRBV29-1 and TRBJ2-3; the D is unclear. The CDR3 is made up of 13 amino acids. CDR1 and CDR2 (germline): SQVTM, ANQGSEA. V was trimmed by 7 bases and J by 1 base, leaving 12 bases between them. CDR3 sequence (DNA): TGCAGCGCAGGCGCTAGTCGCACAGATACGCAGTATTTT. Amino acid sequence: CSAGASRTDTQYF.

The chain joins TRBV9 to TRBJ2-5, with TRBD2 matching 7 bases. Germline V gene sequence: CDR1 SGDLS, CDR2 YYNGEE. CDR3 length equals 16 residues. V lost 4 bases to trimming and J lost 1 base; unmatched junction nucleotides: 10. The CDR3 is CASSPGGGAGQETQYF. The CDR3 DNA sequence: TGTGCCAGCAGCCCCGGGGGAGGGGCCGGCCAAGAGACCCAGTACTTC. The full variable domain, rest sourced from reference TRBV9 and TRBJ2-5, is DSGVTQTPKHLITATGQRVTLRCSPRSGDLSVYWYQQSLDQGLQFLIQYYNGEERAKGNILERFSAQQFPDLHSELNLSSLELGDSALYFCASSPGGGAGQETQYFGPGTRLLVL.

In regard to this clone: The same CDR3 also results from other DNA sequences found in this sample. The chain uses TRBV30 and TRBJ2-2; 11 bases agree with TRBD1. The CDR3 consists of 15 residues. Per germline, CDR1 GTSNPN and CDR2 SVGIG (reference sequence). The ends lost 2 bases at V and 6 bases at J; junction bases unmatched: 5. CDR3 coding DNA: TGTGCCTGGAGTCCTGGACAGGGGGCTTCCGGGGAGCTGTTTTTT. Amino acids: CAWSPGQGASGELFF. Together with reference TRBV30 and TRBJ2-2, the CDR3 gives the full variable domain: SQTIHQWPATLVQPVGSPLSLECTVEGTSNPNLYWYRQAAGRGLQLLFYSVGIGQISSEVPQNLSASRPQDRQFILSSKKLLLSDSGFYLCAWSPGQGASGELFFGEGSRLTVL.

This clone was detected many times. The rearrangement joins TRBV9 to TRBJ2-1; D ambiguous. Germline V gene data show CDR1 as SGDLS and CDR2 as YYNGEE. The CDR3 extends over 14 amino acids. The ends were cut back, 0 bases at V and 5 bases at J, with 9 bases in the middle. CDR3 sequence: CASSVVGPHNEQFF. In nucleotides, the CDR3 is TGTGCCAGCAGCGTAGTCGGGCCTCACAATGAGCAGTTCTTC.

This clone has just one count. The genes are TRBV4-1 and TRBJ2-3, with TRBD2 matching 10 bases. This CDR3 spans 17 amino acids. V lost 3 bases to trimming and J lost 2 bases; unmatched junction nucleotides: 8. Germline V CDR1 and CDR2: MGHRA, YSYEKL. The DNA for the CDR3 is TGCGCCAGCAGCCAGCCGGTAGCGGGGGGCAACACAGATACGCAGTATTTT. As protein: CASSQPVAGGNTDTQYF.

This clone was recorded at least ten times. The chain has TRBV4-2 and TRBJ2-7, with 12 bases fitting TRBD1. J gave up 2 bases and V 1 base, and 6 bases lay outside the gene matches. CDR1 is LGHNA, CDR2 YNFKEQ, per germline. This CDR3 has 17 amino acids. CDR3 nucleotides: TGTGCCAGCAGCCAAGGGCGGGGACAGGGGGCCACCTACGAGCAGTACTTC. Its translation: CASSQGRGQGATYEQYF.

This clone was seen a single time. The rearrangement joins TRBV5-4 to TRBJ1-2; 7 bases match TRBD1. The length of the CDR3 is 15 residues. V was pared by 0 bases and J by 8 bases, with 10 bases of the junction left unmatched. Germline CDR1 reads SGHNT; CDR2 reads YYREEE (reference sequence). The CDR3, as DNA: TGTGCCAGCAGCTTGGTAGGACAGGAGCTTCGAGGCTACACCTTC. The encoded protein is CASSLVGQELRGYTF.

The gene calls are TRBV30 and TRBJ1-2; D gene uncertain. Trimming cost V 1 base and J 4 bases, with 10 bases left between them. CDR1 and CDR2 from the germline V gene are GTSNPN and SVGIG (reference sequence). This CDR3 spans 13 amino acids. The CDR3 nucleotides are TGTGCCTGGAGTGAAACGGCGGTCTATGGCTACACCTTC. Translated, it gives CAWSETAVYGYTF.

The J gene is TRBJ2-2, the V gene TRBV5-1; 9 bases are a match to TRBD1. Trimming cost V 6 bases and J 4 bases; bases outside gene matches: 4. The CDR3 sequence is 14 residues long. Germline values: CDR1 SGHRS, CDR2 YFSETQ. CDR3 nucleotides: TGCGCCAGCAACCGGGACAGGGCCACCGGGGAGCTGTTTTTT. This sequence encodes CASNRDRATGELFF.

V is TRBV11-2 and J is TRBJ2-1; 9 bases agree with TRBD1. This CDR3 is 16 amino acids long. Germline CDR1 SGHAT, CDR2 FQNNGV. The J segment lost 4 bases and the V segment lost 4 bases, leaving 8 bases of the junction unmatched. In DNA, the CDR3 is TGTGCCAGCAGCTACGGGACAGGGCCTAGGTACAATGAGCAGTTCTTC. Amino acids: CASSYGTGPRYNEQFF. Drawing the rest from reference TRBV11-2 and TRBJ2-1, the complete variable domain is EAGVAQSPRYKIIEKRQSVAFWCNPISGHATLYWYQQILGQGPKLLIQFQNNGVVDDSQLPKDRFSAERLKGVDSTLKIQPAKLEDSAVYLCASSYGTGPRYNEQFFGPGTRLTVL.

The chain couples TRBV4-3 to TRBJ1-2; D is unresolved. The V end lost 1 base, the J end lost 3 bases, and 9 bases lay between the germline ends. The CDR3 is made up of 14 amino acids. Germline loops: CDR1 LGHNA, CDR2 YSLEER. CDR3 nucleotides: TGCGCCAGCAGCCAAGTAGGACCGGACTATGGCTACACCTTC. This sequence encodes CASSQVGPDYGYTF.

The rearrangement links TRBV7-8 to TRBJ1-2; 8 positions agree with TRBD1. The CDR3 spans 15 residues. V shed 1 base and J 4 bases; nucleotides not matched to a gene: 5. Germline V gene sequence: CDR1 SGHVS, CDR2 FQNEAQ. The CDR3, as DNA: TGTGCCAGCAGCTTAGGGACAGGGAGTGGCTATGGCTACACCTTC. This gives the protein CASSLGTGSGYGYTF.

The genes are TRBV30 and TRBJ2-3; 7 nucleotides match TRBD1. There are 13 residues in the CDR3. In germline, CDR1 is GTSNPN, CDR2 SVGIG (reference sequence). The trim removed 1 base at V and 6 bases at J, leaving 4 bases unmatched. CDR3 sequence reads: CAWSAATGDTQYF. CDR3 coding DNA: TGTGCCTGGAGTGCAGCGACAGGGGATACGCAGTATTTT.

This clone was observed a few times. V gene TRBV13 combines with J gene TRBJ1-6; D not resolved. In germline, CDR1 is PRHDT, CDR2 FYEKMQ (reference sequence). With 3 bases removed from V and 6 bases from J, the gap between germline ends came to 12 bases. The CDR3 runs 15 residues. The DNA for the CDR3 is TGTGCCAGCAGCTTGGCCGGGATTGTTAATTCACCCCTCCACTTT. It specifies CASSLAGIVNSPLHF. The full variable domain, with the rest looked up from reference TRBV13 and TRBJ1-6, is AAGVIQSPRHLIKEKRETATLKCYPIPRHDTVYWYQQGPGQDPQFLISFYEKMQSDKGSIPDRFSAQQFSDYHSELNMSSLELGDSALYFCASSLAGIVNSPLHFGNGTRLTVT.

The J gene is TRBJ1-6, the V gene TRBV7-6, with D uncertain. CDR3 length: 15 amino acids. The germline CDR1 and CDR2 sequences are SGHVS and FNYEAQ. Trimming stripped 1 base from V and 6 bases from J, with 10 bases between. The CDR3 sequence: CASSLDSVPNSPLHF. DNA for the CDR3: TGTGCCAGCAGCTTAGACAGCGTACCTAATTCACCCCTCCACTTT. Full variable domain (outside the CDR3, taken from reference TRBV7-6 and TRBJ1-6): GAGVSQSPRYKVTKRGQDVALRCDPISGHVSLYWYRQALGQGPEFLTYFNYEAQQDKSGLPNDRFSAERPEGSISTLTIQRTEQRDSAMYRCASSLDSVPNSPLHFGNGTRLTVT.

The CDR3 reads CAWGHPAVTEAFF. DNA of the CDR3: TGTGCCTGGGGGCACCCGGCGGTCACTGAAGCTTTCTTT. The rearrangement links TRBV30 to TRBJ1-1; D remains unclear. Looked up from germline, CDR1 is GTSNPN and CDR2 is SVGIG (reference sequence). Trimming shortened V by 5 bases and J by 4 bases, and 14 bases separated the two germline ends. The CDR3 loop spans 13 amino acids. Variable domain in full (rest from reference TRBV30 and TRBJ1-1): SQTIHQWPATLVQPVGSPLSLECTVEGTSNPNLYWYRQAAGRGLQLLFYSVGIGQISSEVPQNLSASRPQDRQFILSSKKLLLSDSGFYLCAWGHPAVTEAFFGQGTRLTVV.

The chain is built from TRBV6-6 and TRBJ1-2; D is undetermined. Germline-derived CDR1 and CDR2 are MNHNY and SVGAGI (reference sequence). Trimming stripped 7 bases from V and 7 bases from J, with 16 bases between. CDR3 length: 13 amino acids. The CDR3 DNA reads as TGTGCCAGCACTGAGAGGGCGATCGGTGGCTACACCTTC. The encoded protein is CASTERAIGGYTF.

V gene TRBV6-5 combines with J gene TRBJ2-1, with 7 bases matching TRBD1. Germline-derived CDR1 and CDR2 are MNHEY and SVGAGI. V shed 6 bases, J shed 1 base, and the junction held 6 bases outside the gene matches. The CDR3 extends over 15 amino acids. The CDR3 protein is CASRRQGLSYNEQFF. CDR3 coding DNA: TGTGCCAGCAGGCGACAGGGCTTGTCCTACAATGAGCAGTTCTTC.

The rearrangement joins TRBV30 to TRBJ1-2; no clear D. This CDR3 has 10 residues. The V gene's germline CDR1 is GTSNPN and CDR2 SVGIG (reference sequence). Trimming left V 7 bases short and J 8 bases short, with 11 bases between. CDR3 region: CASLGGGYTF. CDR3 bases: TGTGCCTCACTCGGCGGGGGCTACACCTTC.

This chain joins TRBV29-1 and TRBJ2-2; the D gene is possibly TRBD1 (5 bases). There are 12 residues in the CDR3. Germline lookup yields CDR1 SQVTM and CDR2 ANQGSEA. The ends were cut back, 3 bases at V and 15 bases at J, with 17 bases in the middle. CDR3 sequence (DNA): TGCAGCGTTGAGACAGCAGGCCCAGAGGTGTTTTTT. The encoded protein is CSVETAGPEVFF.

The chain is built from TRBV30 and TRBJ2-7; D is perhaps TRBD1 (5 bases). This CDR3 has 11 amino acids. Trimming shortened V by 4 bases and J by 3 bases, and 7 bases separated the two germline ends. Germline V gene sequence: CDR1 GTSNPN, CDR2 SVGIG (reference sequence). This CDR3 reads CAWTDSYEQYF. As DNA, the CDR3 is TGTGCCTGGACTGACAGCTACGAGCAGTACTTC.

Worth noting for this clone: In the same sample, other DNA sequences code for this CDR3. The chain joins TRBV30 to TRBJ1-5; 7 bases line up with TRBD1. Per the germline V gene, CDR1 is GTSNPN and CDR2 is SVGIG (reference sequence). V dropped 3 bases and J dropped 4; count of bases not matched to a gene: 3. The CDR3 extends over 13 amino acids. The DNA of the CDR3 is TGTGCCTGGAGCGCACAGGGGAATCAGCCCCAGCATTTT. Its translation is CAWSAQGNQPQHF. Together with reference TRBV30 and TRBJ1-5, the CDR3 gives the full variable domain: SQTIHQWPATLVQPVGSPLSLECTVEGTSNPNLYWYRQAAGRGLQLLFYSVGIGQISSEVPQNLSASRPQDRQFILSSKKLLLSDSGFYLCAWSAQGNQPQHFGDGTRLSIL.